A selection of T cell receptor beta chains follows, all from one sample in a study of identical twins. TCRdb itself ran the 5' RACE reads through MiXCR, one entry per CDR3 protein. In the table there are 450,000 to 500,000 distinct CDR3 sequences, roughly an eighth of which are singletons. In addition, the sample was reused for a study of yellow fever vaccine responses in identical twins.

The specimen was CD4+ T cells sorted from blood. These TCRs come from a woman aged 18 to 35 in good health. The CDR3 runs from the conserved cysteine through the conserved F or W. Each record gives: V gene, D gene, CDR3 protein. A D gene is named only where the DNA matches it firmly.

TRBV6-2/TRBV6-3 | . | CASGLSSYEQYF
TRBV5-1 | TRBD2 | CASRSLAGGTQETQYF
TRBV7-2 | . | CASSPGSKEKLFF
TRBV4-2 | TRBD2 | CASSQDLVGLAYGEQYF
TRBV10-3 | . | CAITQGQNQPQHF
TRBV6-2/TRBV6-3 | . | CATRRALNTGELFF
TRBV18 | TRBD1 | CASSPRTGTTGELFF
TRBV12-5 | . | CASGRSGGPVENTEAFF
TRBV6-1 | TRBD1 | CASRRQGANEKLFF
TRBV24-1 | . | CATSDPQTDYNEQFF
TRBV4-3 | . | CASSHGREWGHEQYF
TRBV12-3/TRBV12-4 | . | CASSPSGRKTQYF
TRBV7-9 | TRBD2 | CASSLAGTSGSGEQYF
TRBV10-3 | TRBD2 | CAITASGGNEQFF
TRBV7-9 | TRBD2 | CASSFPSGNGQFF
TRBV7-8 | . | CASSPGDRGSYNEQFF
TRBV3-1 | . | CASSQVDSLDEQFF
TRBV6-6 | . | CASKGTSYEQYF
TRBV7-2 | . | CASSLVWSAGRQPQHF
TRBV19 | . | CASSIGRLVGQPQHF
TRBV5-1 | . | CASSVPPGGYTF
TRBV5-6 | TRBD1 | CASSLERGQGVTGELFF
TRBV7-9 | . | CASSFDSPEQYF
TRBV4-3 | . | CASSKGDSQETQYF
TRBV6-2/TRBV6-3 | . | CASSYSLGSIEGADTQYF
TRBV19 | TRBD2 | CASSVTPGLAGRTGELFF
TRBV20-1 | TRBD2 | CSAPSPGRGTDTQYF
TRBV20-1 | . | CSARDPRGRNNSPLHF
TRBV11-2 | . | CASSLTESGANVLTF
TRBV12-3/TRBV12-4 | . | CASSPGGSNNEQFF
TRBV12-3/TRBV12-4 | . | CASSLGATGEKLFF
TRBV5-1 | . | CASSPGTTYEQYF
TRBV5-1 | . | CASSLLARGQGEQFF
TRBV14 | . | CASSQEYWRENTGELFF
TRBV11-2 | TRBD2 | CASSSQAGAYNEQFF
TRBV18 | . | CASSPSSTDTQYF
TRBV5-1 | TRBD1 | CASSLGDRGDQPQHF
TRBV7-8 | . | CASSQPGTTTGGGGYTF
TRBV19 | TRBD1 | CASSSWDREEVLHEQFF
TRBV6-2/TRBV6-3 | . | CASSRENIQYF
TRBV7-2 | . | CASSAQPDGIYGYTF
TRBV5-1 | TRBD1 | CASRRDRNNAEAFF
TRBV7-9 | . | CASSFKGSFNEQFF
TRBV7-2 | . | CASSPYSFGVSYEQYF
TRBV24-1 | TRBD2 | CATSSGGGGQETQYF
TRBV5-1 | TRBD2 | CASSLIPSGTSYEQYF